This record covers a single TCR beta chain. This table comes from immunoSEQ multiplex PCR, and its TCRdb copy is limited to in-frame clones, with some not included. The sample includes 430,000 or so clones, approximately 87% of them seen just once. Grouping used clinical history reported by participants in a survey and questionnaire. These data originate in a study of blood T cell repertoires in COVID-19. The germline V gene has CDR1 SGDLS and CDR2 YYNGEE. The CDR3 contains 16 residues. The V segment lost 0 bases and the J segment 2 bases; nucleotides outside the gene matches: 7. J is TRBJ2-5 and V is TRBV9, with 7 bases fitting TRBD1. What was sequenced was PBMCs or T cells enriched from blood (not recorded which). This clonotype was obtained from a woman aged 35 to 49 who had recovered from COVID-19. CDR3 nucleotide sequence: TGTGCCAGCAGCGTAGGATCAACAGGGGAACAAGAGACCCAGTACTTC. Its translation: CASSVGSTGEQETQYF.